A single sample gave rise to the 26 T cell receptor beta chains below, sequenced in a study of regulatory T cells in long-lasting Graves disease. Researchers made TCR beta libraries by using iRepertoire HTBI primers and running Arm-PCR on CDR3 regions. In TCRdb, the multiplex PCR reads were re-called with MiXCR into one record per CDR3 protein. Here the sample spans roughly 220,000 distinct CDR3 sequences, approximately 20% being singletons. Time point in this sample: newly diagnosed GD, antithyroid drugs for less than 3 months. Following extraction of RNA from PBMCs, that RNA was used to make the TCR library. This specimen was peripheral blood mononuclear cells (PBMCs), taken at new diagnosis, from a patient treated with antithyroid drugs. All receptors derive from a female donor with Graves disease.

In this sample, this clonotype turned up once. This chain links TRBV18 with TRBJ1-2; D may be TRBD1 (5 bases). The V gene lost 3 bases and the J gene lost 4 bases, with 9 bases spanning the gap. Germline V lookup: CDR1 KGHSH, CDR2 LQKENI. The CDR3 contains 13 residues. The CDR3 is CASSPTAVYGYTF. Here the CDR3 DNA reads TGTGCCAGCTCACCGACAGCAGTCTATGGCTACACCTTC.

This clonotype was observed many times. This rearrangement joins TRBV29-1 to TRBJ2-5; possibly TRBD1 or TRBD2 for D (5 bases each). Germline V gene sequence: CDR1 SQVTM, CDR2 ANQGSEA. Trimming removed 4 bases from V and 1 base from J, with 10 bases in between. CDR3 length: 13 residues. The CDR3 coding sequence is TGCAGCGTTGTGGGGGAAATCCAAGAGACCCAGTACTTC. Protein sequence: CSVVGEIQETQYF. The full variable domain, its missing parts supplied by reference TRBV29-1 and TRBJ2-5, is SAVISQKPSRDICQRGTSLTIQCQVDSQVTMMFWYRQQPGQSLTLIATANQGSEATYESGFVIDKFPISRPNLTFSTLTVSNMSPEDSSIYLCSVVGEIQETQYFGPGTRLLVL.

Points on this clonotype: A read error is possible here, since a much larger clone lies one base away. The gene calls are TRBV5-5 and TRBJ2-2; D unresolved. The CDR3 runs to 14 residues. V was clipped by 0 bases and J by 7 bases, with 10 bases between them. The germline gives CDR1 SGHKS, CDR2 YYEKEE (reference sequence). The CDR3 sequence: CASSLGVLNGELFF. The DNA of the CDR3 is TGTGCCAGCAGCTTGGGTGTTCTCAACGGGGAGCTGTTTTTT.

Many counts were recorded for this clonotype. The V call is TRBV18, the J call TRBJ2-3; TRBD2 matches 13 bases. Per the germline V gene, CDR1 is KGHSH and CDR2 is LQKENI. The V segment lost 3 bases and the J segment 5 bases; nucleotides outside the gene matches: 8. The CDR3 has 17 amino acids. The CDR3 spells CASSPRTSGSYLDTQYF. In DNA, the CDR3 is TGTGCCAGCTCACCGAGGACTAGCGGGAGTTATCTAGATACGCAGTATTTT.

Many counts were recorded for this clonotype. As DNA, the CDR3 is TGCAGTGCTAGAGATTACCGGGGCAAGGGGGATACGCAGTATTTT. It translates to CSARDYRGKGDTQYF. The V and J genes are TRBV20-1 and TRBJ2-3; TRBD1 or TRBD2 may be the D gene (5 bases each). The CDR3 has 15 amino acids. Trimming removed 0 bases at V and 6 bases at J, with 16 bases between. Germline values: CDR1 DFQATT, CDR2 SNEGSKA (reference sequence).

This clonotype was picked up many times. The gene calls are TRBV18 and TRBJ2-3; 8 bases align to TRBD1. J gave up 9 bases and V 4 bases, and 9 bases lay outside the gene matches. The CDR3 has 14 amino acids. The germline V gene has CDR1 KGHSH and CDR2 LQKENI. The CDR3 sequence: CASSLGQDLLTQYF. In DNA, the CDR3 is TGTGCCAGCTCACTGGGACAGGACCTACTGACGCAGTATTTT.

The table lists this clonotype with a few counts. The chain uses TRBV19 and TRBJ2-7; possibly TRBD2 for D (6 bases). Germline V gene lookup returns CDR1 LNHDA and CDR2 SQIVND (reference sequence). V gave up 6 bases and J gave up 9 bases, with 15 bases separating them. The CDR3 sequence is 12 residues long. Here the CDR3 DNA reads TGTGCCAGTAGCCTGGAGGGCGGGATGCAGTACTTC. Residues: CASSLEGGMQYF. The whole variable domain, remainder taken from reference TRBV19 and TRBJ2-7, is DGGITQSPKYLFRKEGQNVTLSCEQNLNHDAMYWYRQDPGQGLRLIYYSQIVNDFQKGDIAEGYSVSREKKESFPLTVTSAQKNPTAFYLCASSLEGGMQYFGPGTRLTVT.

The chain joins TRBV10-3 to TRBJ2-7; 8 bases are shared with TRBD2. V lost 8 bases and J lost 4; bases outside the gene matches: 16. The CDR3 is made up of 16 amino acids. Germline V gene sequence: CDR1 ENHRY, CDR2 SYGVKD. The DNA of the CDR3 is TGTGCCATCTCGGCCCCCCTAGGATTAGCGGGATACGAGCAGTACTTC. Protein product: CAISAPLGLAGYEQYF.

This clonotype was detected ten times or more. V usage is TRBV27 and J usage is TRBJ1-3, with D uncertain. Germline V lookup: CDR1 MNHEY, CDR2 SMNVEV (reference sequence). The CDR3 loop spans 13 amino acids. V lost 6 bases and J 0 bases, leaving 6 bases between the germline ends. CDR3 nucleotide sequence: TGTGCCAGCAGGCGCAGCTCTGGAAACACCATATATTTT. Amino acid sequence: CASRRSSGNTIYF.

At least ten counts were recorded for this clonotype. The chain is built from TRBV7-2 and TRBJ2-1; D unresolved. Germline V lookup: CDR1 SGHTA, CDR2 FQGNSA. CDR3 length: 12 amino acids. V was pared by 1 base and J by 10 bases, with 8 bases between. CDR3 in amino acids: CASSLGPLEQFF. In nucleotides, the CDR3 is TGTGCCAGCAGCTTAGGACCCCTCGAGCAGTTCTTC.

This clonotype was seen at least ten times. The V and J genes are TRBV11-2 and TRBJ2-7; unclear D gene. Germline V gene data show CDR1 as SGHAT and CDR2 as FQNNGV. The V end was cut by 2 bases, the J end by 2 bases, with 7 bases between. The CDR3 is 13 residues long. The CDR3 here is CASSLSPTYEQYF. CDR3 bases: TGTGCCAGCAGCTTATCCCCCACCTACGAGCAGTACTTC.

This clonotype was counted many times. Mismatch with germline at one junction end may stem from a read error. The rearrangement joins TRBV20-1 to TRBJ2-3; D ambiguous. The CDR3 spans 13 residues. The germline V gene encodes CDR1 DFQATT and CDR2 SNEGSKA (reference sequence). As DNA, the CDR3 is TGCAGTGCTAGAGATTACCAAGGCGGTACGCGGTATTTT. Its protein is CSARDYQGGTRYF.

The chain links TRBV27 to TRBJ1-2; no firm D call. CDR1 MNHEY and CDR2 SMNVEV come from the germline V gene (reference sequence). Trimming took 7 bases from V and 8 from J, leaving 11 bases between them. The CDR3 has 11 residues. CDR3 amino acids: CASKSFFGYTF. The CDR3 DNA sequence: TGTGCCAGCAAGAGCTTTTTCGGCTACACCTTC.

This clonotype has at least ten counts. For the CDR3, the DNA is TGTGCCAGCAGCTTAGGTCAGGGCTCTGGGGCCAACGTCCTGACTTTC. This encodes CASSLGQGSGANVLTF. The chain carries TRBV11-3 and TRBJ2-6, with D tentatively TRBD1 (5 bases). This CDR3 has 16 residues. Trimming removed 1 base at V and 0 bases at J, with 7 bases between. Germline V gives CDR1 SGHNT, CDR2 YENEEA.

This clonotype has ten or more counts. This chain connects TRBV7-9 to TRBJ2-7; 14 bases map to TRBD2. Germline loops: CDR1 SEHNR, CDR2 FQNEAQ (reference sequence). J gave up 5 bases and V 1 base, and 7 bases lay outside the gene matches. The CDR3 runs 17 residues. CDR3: CASSLESGLAGVDEQYF. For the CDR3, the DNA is TGTGCCAGCAGCTTAGAGTCGGGACTAGCGGGAGTGGACGAGCAGTACTTC. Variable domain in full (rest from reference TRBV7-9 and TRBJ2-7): DTGVSQNPRHKITKRGQNVTFRCDPISEHNRLYWYRQTLGQGPEFLTYFQNEAQLEKSRLLSDRFSAERPKGSFSTLEIQRTEQGDSAMYLCASSLESGLAGVDEQYFGPGTRLTVT.

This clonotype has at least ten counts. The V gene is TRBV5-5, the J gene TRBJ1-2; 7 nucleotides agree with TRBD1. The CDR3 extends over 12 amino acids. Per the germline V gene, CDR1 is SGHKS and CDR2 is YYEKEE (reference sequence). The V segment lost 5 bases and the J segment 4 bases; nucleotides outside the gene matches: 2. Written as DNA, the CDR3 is TGTGCCAGCAGTCGACAGGGCTATGGCTACACCTTC. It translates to CASSRQGYGYTF.

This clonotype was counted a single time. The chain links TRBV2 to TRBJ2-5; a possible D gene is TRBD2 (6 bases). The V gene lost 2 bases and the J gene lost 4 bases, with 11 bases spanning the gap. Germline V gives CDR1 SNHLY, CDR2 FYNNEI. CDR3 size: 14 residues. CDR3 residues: CASSELHSGETQYF. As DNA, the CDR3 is TGTGCCAGCAGTGAATTACATAGCGGAGAGACCCAGTACTTC.

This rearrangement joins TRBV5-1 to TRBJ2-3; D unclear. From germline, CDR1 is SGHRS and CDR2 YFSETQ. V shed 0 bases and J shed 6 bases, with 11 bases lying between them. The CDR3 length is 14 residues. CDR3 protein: CASSLAMESDTQYF. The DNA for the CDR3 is TGCGCCAGCAGCTTGGCAATGGAGTCGGATACGCAGTATTTT.

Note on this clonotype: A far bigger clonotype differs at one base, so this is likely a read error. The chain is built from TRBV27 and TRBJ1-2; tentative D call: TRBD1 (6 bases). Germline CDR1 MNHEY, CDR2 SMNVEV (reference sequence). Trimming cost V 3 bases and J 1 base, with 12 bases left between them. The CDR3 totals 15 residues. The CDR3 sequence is CASSLGRGDNYGYTF. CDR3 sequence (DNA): TGTGCCAGCAGTTTGGGCAGGGGCGATAACTATGGCTACACCTTC.

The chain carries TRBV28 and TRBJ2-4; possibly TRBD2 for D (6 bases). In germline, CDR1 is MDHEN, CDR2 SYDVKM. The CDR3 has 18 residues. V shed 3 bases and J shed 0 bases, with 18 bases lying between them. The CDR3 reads CASSLGAGRGLAKNIQYF. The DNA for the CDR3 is TGTGCCAGCAGTTTGGGAGCCGGGAGAGGACTAGCCAAAAACATTCAGTACTTC. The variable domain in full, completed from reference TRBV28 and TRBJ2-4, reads DVKVTQSSRYLVKRTGEKVFLECVQDMDHENMFWYRQDPGLGLRLIYFSYDVKMKEKGDIPEGYSVSREKKERFSLILESASTNQTSMYLCASSLGAGRGLAKNIQYFGAGTRLSVL.

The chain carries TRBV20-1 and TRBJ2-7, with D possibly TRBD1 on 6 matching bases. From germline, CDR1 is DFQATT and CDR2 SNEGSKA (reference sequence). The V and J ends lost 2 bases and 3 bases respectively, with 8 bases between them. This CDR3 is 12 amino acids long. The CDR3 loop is CSARLDSYEQYF. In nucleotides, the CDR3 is TGCAGTGCTAGATTGGACAGCTACGAGCAGTACTTC.

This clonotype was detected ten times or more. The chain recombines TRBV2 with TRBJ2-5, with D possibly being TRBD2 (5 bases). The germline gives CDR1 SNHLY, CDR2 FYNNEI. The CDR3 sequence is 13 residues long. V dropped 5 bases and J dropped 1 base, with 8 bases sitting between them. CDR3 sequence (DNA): TGTGCCAGCAGTACAGCGGCCCAAGAGACCCAGTACTTC. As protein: CASSTAAQETQYF.

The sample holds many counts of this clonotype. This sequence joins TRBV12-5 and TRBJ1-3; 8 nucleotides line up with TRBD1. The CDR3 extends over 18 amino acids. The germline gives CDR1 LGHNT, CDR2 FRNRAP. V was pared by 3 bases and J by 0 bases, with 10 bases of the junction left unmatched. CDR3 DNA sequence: TGTGCTAGTGGTTTCCTGCAGCAGGGGGCCGACTCTGGAAACACCATATATTTT. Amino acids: CASGFLQQGADSGNTIYF.

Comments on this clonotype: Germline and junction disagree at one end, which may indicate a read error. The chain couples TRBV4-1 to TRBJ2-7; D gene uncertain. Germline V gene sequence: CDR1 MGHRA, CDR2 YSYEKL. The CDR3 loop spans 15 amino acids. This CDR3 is CTSSHLGPPSYEQYF. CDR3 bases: TGCACCAGCAGCCACCTAGGACCTCCCTCCTACGAGCAGTACTTC.

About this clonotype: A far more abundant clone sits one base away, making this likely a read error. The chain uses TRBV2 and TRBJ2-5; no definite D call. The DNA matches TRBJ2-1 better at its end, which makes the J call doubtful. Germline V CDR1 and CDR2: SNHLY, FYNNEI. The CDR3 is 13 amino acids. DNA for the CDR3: TGTGCCAGCACTACCGACCCGTACAATGAGCAGTTCTTC. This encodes CASTTDPYNEQFF.

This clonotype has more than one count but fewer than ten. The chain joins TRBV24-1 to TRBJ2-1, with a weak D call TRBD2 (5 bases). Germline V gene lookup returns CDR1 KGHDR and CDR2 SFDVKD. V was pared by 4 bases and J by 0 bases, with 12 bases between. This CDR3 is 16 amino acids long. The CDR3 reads CATSDPGLDSYNEQFF. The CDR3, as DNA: TGTGCCACCAGTGACCCCGGACTCGACTCCTACAATGAGCAGTTCTTC.